A selection of T cell receptor beta chains follows, all from one sample in a study of T-cell memory formation after mild COVID-19. From the 5' RACE reads, TCRdb called clonotypes with MiXCR, one entry per CDR3 protein. The sample lists about 390,000 distinct CDR3 sequences; approximately 15% were seen once. The sequenced sample was PBMCs or a T cell subset sorted from them (not recorded which). These receptors all stem from a man aged 18 to 30 who had mild COVID-19 (a few samples of this study predate the infection). Cell type and time point are not known. Both conserved end residues are part of each CDR3. A D gene is named only where the DNA matches it firmly. Only part of the rows carry a size: once, few, many, or a class if the clone is expanded.

J gene	D gene	clone size	V gene	CDR3 protein	CDR3 DNA
TRBJ1-1	.	.	TRBV12-3/TRBV12-4	CASDTKWGPEAFF	TGTGCCAGCGATACTAAGTGGGGCCCTGAAGCTTTCTTT
TRBJ1-1	.	few	TRBV9	CASSVYPGVAEAFF	TGTGCCAGCAGCGTCTATCCAGGGGTGGCTGAAGCTTTCTTT
TRBJ2-1	.	few	TRBV28	CASSLSGGQGGNEQFF	TGTGCCAGCAGTTTGTCGGGGGGCCAGGGAGGGAATGAGCAGTTCTTC
TRBJ2-1	.	.	TRBV9	CASSVSEVEQFF	TGTGCCAGCAGCGTATCAGAGGTCGAGCAGTTCTTC
TRBJ2-3	.	few	TRBV27	CASSFVGPITDTQYF	TGTGCCAGCAGTTTTGTGGGACCAATCACAGATACGCAGTATTTT
TRBJ2-1	.	.	TRBV7-9	CASSSRTQGIRWGEQFF	TGTGCCAGCAGCTCGCGGACGCAGGGAATAAGATGGGGTGAGCAGTTCTTC
TRBJ1-1	TRBD1	few	TRBV5-1	CASSREGQGNTEAFF	TGCGCCAGCAGCCGAGAGGGACAGGGGAACACTGAAGCTTTCTTT
TRBJ1-4	.	.	TRBV3-1	CASSQDRVVATNEKLFF	TGTGCCAGCAGCCAAGATCGGGTAGTGGCAACTAATGAAAAACTGTTTTTT
TRBJ1-5	TRBD1	.	TRBV2	CASRRTGGLGQPQHF	TGTGCCAGCAGACGGACAGGGGGCCTAGGTCAGCCCCAGCATTTT
TRBJ1-6	TRBD1	few	TRBV5-6	CASSSRDRDSPLHF	TGTGCCAGCAGCTCCAGGGACAGGGATTCACCCCTCCACTTT
TRBJ2-5	.	.	TRBV4-1	CASSQLLLSVGETQYF	TGCGCCAGCAGCCAACTCCTGTTATCGGTCGGGGAGACCCAGTACTTC
TRBJ2-7	TRBD1	few	TRBV27	CASSQRRDSYEQYF	TGTGCCAGCAGTCAACGCCGGGACAGCTACGAGCAGTACTTC
TRBJ2-5	.	few	TRBV11-1	CASSLWSQETQYF	TGTGCCAGCAGCCTTTGGAGTCAAGAGACCCAGTACTTC
TRBJ1-1	TRBD1	.	TRBV2	CASGLDRTGGLENTEAFF	TGTGCCAGCGGCCTCGACCGGACAGGGGGATTGGAGAACACTGAAGCTTTCTTT
TRBJ2-7	.	.	TRBV6-5	CASRTHQGQSSYEQYF	TGTGCCAGCAGAACCCACCAGGGGCAGAGCTCCTACGAGCAGTACTTC
TRBJ1-3	TRBD1	many	TRBV7-2	CASSRGLSGNTIYF	TGTGCCAGCAGCAGGGGGCTTTCTGGAAACACCATATATTTT
TRBJ1-2	.	.	TRBV12-3/TRBV12-4	CASSFGQRGYTF	TGTGCCAGCAGTTTTGGACAGCGTGGCTACACCTTC
TRBJ2-5	.	many	TRBV7-9	CASSLFETQYF	TGTGCCAGCAGCTTATTTGAGACCCAGTACTTC
TRBJ2-1	.	few	TRBV13	CASSLAATFYEQFF	TGTGCCAGCAGCTTAGCGGCTACCTTCTATGAGCAGTTCTTC
TRBJ2-3	.	.	TRBV5-1	CASSLTGASTDTQYF	TGCGCCAGCAGCTTAACAGGAGCTAGCACAGATACGCAGTATTTT
TRBJ1-4	.	.	TRBV2	CASRGWAEKLFF	TGTGCCAGCAGGGGGTGGGCGGAAAAACTGTTTTTT
TRBJ2-6	TRBD2	.	TRBV10-3	CAIGGQRGVPGANVLTF	TGTGCCATCGGTGGACAGCGGGGGGTCCCTGGGGCCAACGTCCTGACTTTC
TRBJ1-5	.	many	TRBV27	CASSSGQPSYQPQHF	TGTGCCAGCAGTTCGGGGCAGCCATCCTATCAGCCCCAGCATTTT
TRBJ2-3	.	few	TRBV18	CASSPSQTDTQYF	TGTGCCAGCTCACCATCCCAGACAGATACGCAGTATTTT
TRBJ2-7	TRBD1	few	TRBV20-1	CSAKDPGTGTYEQYF	TGCAGTGCTAAGGACCCCGGGACAGGGACCTACGAGCAGTACTTC
TRBJ2-1	.	.	TRBV15	CATKGAGGSYNEQFF	TGTGCCACCAAGGGAGCGGGTGGGTCCTACAATGAGCAGTTCTTC
TRBJ2-5	.	few	TRBV28	CASSPPGSPDGETQYF	TGTGCCAGCAGCCCCCCCGGGAGCCCGGACGGGGAGACCCAGTACTTC
TRBJ2-1	.	.	TRBV27	CATSSLAAYNEQFF	TGTGCCACTTCATCCCTCGCGGCTTACAATGAGCAGTTCTTC